These T cell receptor beta chains were read from a single sample in a study of blood T cell repertoires in COVID-19. The data were produced by immunoSEQ multiplex PCR, yet TCRdb's version contains in-frame clones alone and is incomplete. The sample lists about 240,000 clones; 70% to 90% were seen once. Sequences were obtained from PBMCs or T cells enriched from blood (not recorded which). Receptor source: a woman aged 40 to 49 with acute COVID-19. CDR3s include the opening cysteine and the closing phenylalanine or tryptophan. The D gene is left open where the match is weak. Only some rows state a clone size, as once, few, many or a class for expanded clones.

V	D	J	size	CDR3	DNA
TRBV5-1	.	TRBJ2-4	.	CVPLGVLPLAKNIQYF	TGCGTCCCCCTCGGGGTCCTGCCTCTAGCCAAAAACATTCAGTACTTC
TRBV24-1	.	TRBJ1-2	.	CATSGDANYGYTF	TGTGCCACCAGTGGAGATGCCAACTATGGCTACACCTTC
TRBV7-3	.	TRBJ1-1	.	CASPPGGAQLVNTEAFF	TGTGCCAGCCCGCCCGGGGGGGCCCAATTGGTGAACACTGAAGCTTTCTTT
TRBV19	TRBD2	TRBJ2-1	.	CASGTSGREQFF	TGTGCCAGCGGGACTAGCGGGAGGGAGCAGTTCTTC
TRBV6-5	TRBD1	TRBJ1-6	.	CASSFGTGSSPLHF	TGTGCCAGCAGCTTCGGGACAGGGAGCTCACCCCTCCACTTT
TRBV5-8	TRBD1	TRBJ1-2	once	CASSQDRGRIQEYVNGYTF	TGTGCCAGCAGCCAGGACAGGGGGCGTATTCAGGAGTACGTGAATGGCTACACCTTC
TRBV13	.	TRBJ2-1	.	CASRQTGNRYNEQFF	TGTGCCAGCAGGCAAACCGGGAACCGGTACAATGAGCAGTTCTTC
TRBV6-1	TRBD2	TRBJ2-1	few	CASSGTSGGLSYNEQFF	TGTGCCAGCAGTGGGACTAGCGGAGGACTCTCCTACAATGAGCAGTTCTTC
TRBV2	TRBD2	TRBJ2-3	.	CASSPGGSGRDTQYF	TGTGCCAGCAGTCCAGGGGGTAGCGGGAGAGATACGCAGTATTTT
TRBV6-5	.	TRBJ2-3	.	CASSLREWDTQYF	TGTGCCAGCAGTCTGAGGGAGTGGGATACGCAGTATTTT
TRBV2	.	TRBJ1-1	.	CASSEGRGLDTEAFF	TGTGCCAGCAGCGAAGGGAGGGGACTGGACACTGAAGCTTTCTTT
TRBV23-1	TRBD1	TRBJ2-3	.	CASNGGQGDTDTQYF	TGCGCCAGCAATGGGGGACAGGGAGACACAGATACGCAGTATTTT
TRBV29-1	.	TRBJ2-7	.	CSVEFLAGEQYF	TGCAGCGTTGAATTCCTCGCGGGCGAGCAGTACTTC
TRBV2	.	TRBJ1-2	.	CASSDRQNYGYTF	TGTGCCAGCAGTGACAGACAAAACTATGGCTACACCTTC
TRBV30	TRBD1	TRBJ2-2	many	CAWIDRGRTGELFF	TGTGCCTGGATCGACAGGGGGCGAACCGGGGAGCTGTTTTTT
TRBV7-2	TRBD1	TRBJ1-2	.	CASSFPGQGDGYTF	TGTGCCAGCAGCTTTCCGGGACAGGGAGATGGCTACACCTTC
TRBV5-8	TRBD2	TRBJ2-1	.	CASSGGGLAGGRSYNEQFF	TGTGCCAGCAGCGGGGGGGGACTAGCGGGAGGGCGTTCCTACAATGAGCAGTTCTTC
TRBV2	TRBD2	TRBJ2-1	.	CASSEAALAVNEQFF	TGTGCCAGCAGTGAAGCTGCACTAGCGGTCAATGAGCAGTTCTTC
TRBV11-3	TRBD2	TRBJ2-5	.	CASSPPEREMGETQYF	TGTGCCAGCAGCCCGCCCGAGCGGGAGATGGGAGAGACCCAGTACTTC
TRBV7-3	TRBD2	TRBJ2-1	.	CASSLFAGEGWNEQFF	TGTGCCAGCAGCTTATTTGCGGGAGAAGGATGGAATGAGCAGTTCTTC
TRBV9	TRBD2	TRBJ2-7	once	CASSVAPGTSYEQYF	TGTGCCAGCAGCGTAGCTCCCGGGACTAGCTACGAGCAGTACTTC
TRBV27	.	TRBJ2-7	.	CASSFHLPPNQGYEQYF	TGTGCCAGCAGTTTCCACCTCCCGCCGAATCAGGGTTACGAGCAGTACTTC
TRBV19	.	TRBJ1-2	once	CASSIYPPRQIPPTNYGYTF	TGTGCCAGTAGTATATACCCCCCGAGACAAATACCACCCACTAACTATGGCTACACCTTC
TRBV5-1	.	TRBJ1-5	.	CASSLAGAFNQPQHF	TGCGCCAGCAGCTTGGCAGGGGCCTTCAATCAGCCCCAGCATTTT
TRBV6-5	.	TRBJ1-5	.	CASRTEEASNQPQHF	TGTGCCAGCAGGACAGAGGAAGCTAGCAATCAGCCCCAGCATTTT
TRBV11-3	.	TRBJ2-2	.	CASSLRRDNTGELFF	TGTGCCAGCAGCTTACGGCGGGATAACACCGGGGAGCTGTTTTTT
TRBV2	TRBD1	TRBJ1-2	.	CASSGSQGAAGYTF	TGTGCCAGCAGCGGATCTCAGGGGGCGGCTGGCTACACCTTC
TRBV3-1/TRBV3-2	TRBD1	TRBJ1-1	.	CASSPQRQGNTEAFF	TGTGCCAGCAGCCCCCAGAGACAGGGGAACACTGAAGCTTTCTTT
TRBV4-1	.	TRBJ1-3	.	CASSQGGLTGNTIYF	TGCGCCAGCAGCCAAGGTGGGCTTACTGGAAACACCATATATTTT
TRBV9	.	TRBJ2-1	.	CASSAPQGDNEQFF	TGTGCCAGCAGCGCCCCTCAAGGGGACAATGAGCAGTTCTTC
TRBV27	TRBD1	TRBJ2-7	.	CASSWDRWNEQYF	TGTGCCAGCAGTTGGGACAGGTGGAACGAGCAGTACTTC
TRBV3-1/TRBV3-2	.	TRBJ2-1	.	CASSQTNEQFF	TGTGCCAGCAGCCAGACTAACGAGCAGTTCTTC
TRBV4-1	.	TRBJ1-3	.	CASSRGLLLSGNTIYF	TGCGCCAGCAGCCGAGGACTGCTGCTCTCTGGAAACACCATATATTTT
TRBV7-9	TRBD1	TRBJ2-1	.	CASSQTTGGGMNEQFF	TGTGCCAGCAGCCAAACGACAGGGGGCGGTATGAATGAGCAGTTCTTC
TRBV7-3	TRBD2	TRBJ2-2	.	CASSFGGTGNTGELFF	TGTGCCAGCAGCTTCGGGGGGACTGGGAACACCGGGGAGCTGTTTTTT
TRBV12-3/TRBV12-4	.	TRBJ2-1	few	CASSFLNEQFF	TGTGCCAGCAGTTTTTTAAATGAGCAGTTCTTC
TRBV2	TRBD1	TRBJ1-4	.	CASSEALSRQGDEKLFF	TGTGCCAGCAGTGAAGCGCTTTCGAGACAGGGGGATGAAAAACTGTTTTTT
TRBV7-9	.	TRBJ2-3	once	CASSLVERGTDTQYF	TGTGCCAGCAGCTTAGTGGAGCGGGGCACAGATACGCAGTATTTT
TRBV19	.	TRBJ1-6	.	CASSISGDGNSPLHF	TGTGCCAGTAGTATCTCCGGAGACGGTAATTCACCCCTCCACTTT
TRBV15	TRBD1	TRBJ1-2	few	CATSRDRAGDYGYTF	TGTGCCACCAGCAGGGACAGGGCGGGGGACTATGGCTACACCTTC
TRBV4-1	.	TRBJ1-1	.	CASSLPTDMNTEAFF	TGCGCCAGCAGCCTTCCTACCGACATGAACACTGAAGCTTTCTTT
TRBV14	.	TRBJ1-2	.	CASSQEEDSYGYTF	TGTGCCAGCAGCCAAGAGGAAGACAGCTATGGCTACACCTTC
TRBV5-1	.	TRBJ2-3	.	CASTFTGTRGDTQYF	TGCGCCAGCACCTTCACCGGGACACGTGGTGATACGCAGTATTTT
TRBV19	TRBD1	TRBJ1-3	.	CASKLYRGGYGNTIYF	TGTGCCAGTAAACTCTACCGAGGGGGCTATGGAAACACCATATATTTT
TRBV10-2	TRBD2	TRBJ2-1	.	CASRGTSGDPSPYNEQFF	TGCGCCAGCAGAGGGACTAGCGGAGACCCAAGCCCCTACAATGAGCAGTTCTTC